This T cell receptor beta chain emerged from a study of OX40 agonist ivuxolimab in advanced cancers. Study-wide points: Mean expanded clone counts were higher in CD8+ than CD4+ T cells. Specificity for antigen went undetermined in the expanded peripheral T cells.

With baseline, cycle 4 day 1, and cycle 7 day 1 as timepoints, blood was sampled. Concerning this clone itself: What it recognizes is unknown.

Assay used: immunoSEQ multiplex PCR; TCRdb lists only in-frame clones, some missing. The sample has 40,000 to 65,000 clones, roughly 84% seen once. Germline trimming cut 0 bases from V and 2 bases from J; bases unmatched to any gene: 8. CDR1 and CDR2 (germline): SGHDT, YYEEEE. This CDR3 contains 17 residues. V and J are TRBV5-6 and TRBJ1-3; 7 bases map to TRBD1. This specimen consisted of CD4+ or CD8+ T cells sorted from blood, obtained in a trial of the OX40 agonist ivuxolimab. The clonotype comes from an adult with an advanced solid tumor such as melanoma, head and neck, liver or kidney cancer. CDR3 DNA: TGTGCCAGCAGCTTGGCCTTCAGTCAGGGGGCTGGAAACACCATATATTTT. The encoded protein is CASSLAFSQGAGNTIYF.